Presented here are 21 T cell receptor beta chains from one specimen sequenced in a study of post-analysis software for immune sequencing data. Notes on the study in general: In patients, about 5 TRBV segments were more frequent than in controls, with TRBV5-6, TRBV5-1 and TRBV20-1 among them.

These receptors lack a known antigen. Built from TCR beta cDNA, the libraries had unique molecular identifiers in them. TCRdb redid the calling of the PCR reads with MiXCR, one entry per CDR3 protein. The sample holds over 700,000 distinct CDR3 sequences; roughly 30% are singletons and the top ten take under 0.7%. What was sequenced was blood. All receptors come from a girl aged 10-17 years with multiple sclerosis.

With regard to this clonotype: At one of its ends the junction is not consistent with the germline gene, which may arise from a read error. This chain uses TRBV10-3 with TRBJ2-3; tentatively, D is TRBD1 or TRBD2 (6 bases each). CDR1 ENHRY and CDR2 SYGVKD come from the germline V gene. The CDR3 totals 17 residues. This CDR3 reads CAISESSGRGGKDTRYF. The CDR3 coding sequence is TGTGCCATCAGTGAGTCGAGCGGCAGGGGAGGAAAAGATACGCGGTATTTT.

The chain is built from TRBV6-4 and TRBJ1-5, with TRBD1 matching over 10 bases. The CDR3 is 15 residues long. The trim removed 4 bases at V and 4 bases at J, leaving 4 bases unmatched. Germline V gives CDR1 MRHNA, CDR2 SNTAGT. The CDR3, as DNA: TGTGCCAGCAGTGTCGGGACAGGGGAGAATCAGCCCCAGCATTTT. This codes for CASSVGTGENQPQHF.

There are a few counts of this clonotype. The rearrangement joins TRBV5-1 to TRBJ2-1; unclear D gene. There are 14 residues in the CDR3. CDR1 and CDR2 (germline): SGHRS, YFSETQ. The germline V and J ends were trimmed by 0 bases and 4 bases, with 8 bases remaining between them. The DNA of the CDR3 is TGCGCCAGCAGCTTGGCCTACGGGTACAATGAGCAGTTCTTC. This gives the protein CASSLAYGYNEQFF.

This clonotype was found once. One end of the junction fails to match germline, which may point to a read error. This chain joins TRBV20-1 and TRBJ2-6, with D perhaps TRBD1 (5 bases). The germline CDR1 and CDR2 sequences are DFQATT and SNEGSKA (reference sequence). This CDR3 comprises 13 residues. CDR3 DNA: TGCAGTGCTAGAATTCTTGGGGCCAACGTCCGGACTTTC. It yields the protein CSARILGANVRTF.

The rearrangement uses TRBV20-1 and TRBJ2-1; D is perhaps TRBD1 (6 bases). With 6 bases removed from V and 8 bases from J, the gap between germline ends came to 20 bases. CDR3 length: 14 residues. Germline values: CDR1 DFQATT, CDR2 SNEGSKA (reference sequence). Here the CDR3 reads CSAGKGQAWDEQFF. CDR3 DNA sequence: TGCAGTGCGGGGAAGGGACAAGCCTGGGATGAGCAGTTCTTC.

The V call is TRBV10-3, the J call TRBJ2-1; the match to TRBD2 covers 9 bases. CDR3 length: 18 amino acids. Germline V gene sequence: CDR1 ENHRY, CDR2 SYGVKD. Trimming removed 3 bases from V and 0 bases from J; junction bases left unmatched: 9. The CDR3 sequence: CAISEMPSGASSYNEQFF. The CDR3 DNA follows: TGTGCCATCAGTGAAATGCCTAGCGGGGCCTCCTCCTACAATGAGCAGTTCTTC.

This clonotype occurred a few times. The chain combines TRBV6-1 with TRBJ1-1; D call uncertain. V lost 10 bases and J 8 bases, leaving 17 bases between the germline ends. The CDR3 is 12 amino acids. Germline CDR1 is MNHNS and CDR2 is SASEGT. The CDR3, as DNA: TGTGCCAATGGCACGGGGTATCTGGAAGCTTTCTTT. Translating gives CANGTGYLEAFF.

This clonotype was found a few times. CDR3 nucleotide sequence: TGTGCCAGCAGTTACCGGTCGCCGTTCGCCTACGAGCAGTACTTC. Its protein product is CASSYRSPFAYEQYF. The gene calls are TRBV6-2 or TRBV6-3 and TRBJ2-7, with D uncertain. The CDR3 length is 15 residues. CDR1 MNHEY and CDR2 SVGEGT come from the germline V gene. Trimming left V 2 bases short and J 2 bases short, with 13 bases between.

The CDR3 DNA follows: TGTGCCAGCAGCGTAGATGCAAACACCGGGGAGCTGTTTTTT. Protein: CASSVDANTGELFF. The chain recombines TRBV9 with TRBJ2-2, with unresolved D. This CDR3 comprises 14 residues. The V gene's germline CDR1 is SGDLS and CDR2 YYNGEE. V was clipped by 0 bases and J by 2 bases, with 5 bases between them. Complete variable domain (other parts from reference TRBV9 and TRBJ2-2): DSGVTQTPKHLITATGQRVTLRCSPRSGDLSVYWYQQSLDQGLQFLIQYYNGEERAKGNILERFSAQQFPDLHSELNLSSLELGDSALYFCASSVDANTGELFFGEGSRLTVL.

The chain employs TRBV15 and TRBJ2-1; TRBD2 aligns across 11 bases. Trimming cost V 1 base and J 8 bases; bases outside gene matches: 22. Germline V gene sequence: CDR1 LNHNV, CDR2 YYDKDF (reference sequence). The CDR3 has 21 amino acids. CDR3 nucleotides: TGTGCCACCAGCAGAGGGGGGGGACCCCAAGAACTAGCGGGAGCTTTGCATGAGCAGTTCTTC. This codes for CATSRGGGPQELAGALHEQFF.

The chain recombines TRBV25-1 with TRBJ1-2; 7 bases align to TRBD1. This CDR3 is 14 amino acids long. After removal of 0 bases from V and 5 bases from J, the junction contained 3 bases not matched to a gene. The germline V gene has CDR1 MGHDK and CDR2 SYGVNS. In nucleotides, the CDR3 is TGTGCCAGCAGTGAATATGCAGGGGGTTATGGCTACACCTTC. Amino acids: CASSEYAGGYGYTF.

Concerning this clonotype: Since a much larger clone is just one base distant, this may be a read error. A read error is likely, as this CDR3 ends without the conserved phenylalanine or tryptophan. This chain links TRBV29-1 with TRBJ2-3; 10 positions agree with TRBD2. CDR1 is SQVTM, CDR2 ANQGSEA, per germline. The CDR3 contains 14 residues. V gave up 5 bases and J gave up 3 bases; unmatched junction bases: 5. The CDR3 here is CSVPPSGGTDTQYL. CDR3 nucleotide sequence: TGCAGCGTTCCTCCTAGCGGGGGAACAGATACGCAGTATCTT.

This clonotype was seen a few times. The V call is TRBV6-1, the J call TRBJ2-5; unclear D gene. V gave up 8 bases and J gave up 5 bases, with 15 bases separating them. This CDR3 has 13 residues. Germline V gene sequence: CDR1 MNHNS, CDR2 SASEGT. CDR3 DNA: TGTGCCAGCTACTCCAGGTCCGCGGAGACCCAGTACTTC. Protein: CASYSRSAETQYF.

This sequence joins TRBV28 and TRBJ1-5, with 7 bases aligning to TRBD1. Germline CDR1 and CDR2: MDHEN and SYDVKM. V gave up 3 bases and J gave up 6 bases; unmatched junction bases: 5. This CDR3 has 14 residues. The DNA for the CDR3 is TGTGCCAGCAGTTTTGTTCAGGGGGGTCAGCCCCAGCATTTT. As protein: CASSFVQGGQPQHF.

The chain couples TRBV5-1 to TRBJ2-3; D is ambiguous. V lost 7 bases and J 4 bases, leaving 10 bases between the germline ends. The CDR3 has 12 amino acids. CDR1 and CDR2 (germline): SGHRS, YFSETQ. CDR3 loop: CASAGTADTQYF. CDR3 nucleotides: TGCGCCAGCGCCGGAACCGCAGATACGCAGTATTTT. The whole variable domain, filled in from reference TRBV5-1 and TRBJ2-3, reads KAGVTQTPRYLIKTRGQQVTLSCSPISGHRSVSWYQQTPGQGLQFLFEYFSETQRNKGNFPGRFSGRQFSNSRSEMNVSTLELGDSALYLCASAGTADTQYFGPGTRLTVL.

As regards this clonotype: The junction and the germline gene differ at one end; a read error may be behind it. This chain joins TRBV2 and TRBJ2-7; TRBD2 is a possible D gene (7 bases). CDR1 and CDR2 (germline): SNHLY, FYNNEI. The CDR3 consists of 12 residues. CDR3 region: CASRGGAYELYF. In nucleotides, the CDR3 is TGTGCCAGCAGGGGGGGGGCCTACGAGCTGTACTTC.

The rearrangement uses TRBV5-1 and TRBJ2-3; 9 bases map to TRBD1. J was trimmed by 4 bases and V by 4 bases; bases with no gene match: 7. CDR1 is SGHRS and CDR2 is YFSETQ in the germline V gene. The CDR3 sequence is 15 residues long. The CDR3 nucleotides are TGCGCCAGCAGCAACAACAGGGGGCATGCAGATACGCAGTATTTT. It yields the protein CASSNNRGHADTQYF.

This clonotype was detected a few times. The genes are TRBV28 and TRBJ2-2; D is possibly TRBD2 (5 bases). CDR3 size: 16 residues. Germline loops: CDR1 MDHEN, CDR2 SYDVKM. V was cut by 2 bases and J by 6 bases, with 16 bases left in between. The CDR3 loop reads CASSLRTSFGAGELFF. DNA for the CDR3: TGTGCCAGCAGTTTAAGGACGTCCTTCGGGGCCGGGGAGCTGTTTTTT. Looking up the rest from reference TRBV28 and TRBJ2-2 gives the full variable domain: DVKVTQSSRYLVKRTGEKVFLECVQDMDHENMFWYRQDPGLGLRLIYFSYDVKMKEKGDIPEGYSVSREKKERFSLILESASTNQTSMYLCASSLRTSFGAGELFFGEGSRLTVL.

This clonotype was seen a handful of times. Written as DNA, the CDR3 is TGTGCCAGCAGTGAATGGGGGGGTATGGCTGAAGCTTTCTTT. Protein product: CASSEWGGMAEAFF. The chain is built from TRBV25-1 and TRBJ1-1, with a weak D call TRBD1 (5 bases). Trimming took off 1 base at V and 6 bases at J, with 12 bases between the two ends. Germline CDR1 reads MGHDK; CDR2 reads SYGVNS. The CDR3 runs 14 residues.

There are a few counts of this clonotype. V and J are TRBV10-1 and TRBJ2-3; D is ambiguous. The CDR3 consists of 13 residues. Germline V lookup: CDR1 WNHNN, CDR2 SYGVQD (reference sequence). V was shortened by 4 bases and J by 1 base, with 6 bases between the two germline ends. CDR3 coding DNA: TGCGCCAGCAGTGGATCTGGCACAGATACGCAGTATTTT. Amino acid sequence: CASSGSGTDTQYF.

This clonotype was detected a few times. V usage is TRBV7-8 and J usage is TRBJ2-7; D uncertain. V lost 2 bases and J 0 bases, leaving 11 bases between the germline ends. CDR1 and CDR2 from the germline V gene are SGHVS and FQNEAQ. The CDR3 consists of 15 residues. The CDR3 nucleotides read TGTGCCAGCAGCTTAATCCAGGCGGACTCCTACGAGCAGTACTTC. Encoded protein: CASSLIQADSYEQYF.